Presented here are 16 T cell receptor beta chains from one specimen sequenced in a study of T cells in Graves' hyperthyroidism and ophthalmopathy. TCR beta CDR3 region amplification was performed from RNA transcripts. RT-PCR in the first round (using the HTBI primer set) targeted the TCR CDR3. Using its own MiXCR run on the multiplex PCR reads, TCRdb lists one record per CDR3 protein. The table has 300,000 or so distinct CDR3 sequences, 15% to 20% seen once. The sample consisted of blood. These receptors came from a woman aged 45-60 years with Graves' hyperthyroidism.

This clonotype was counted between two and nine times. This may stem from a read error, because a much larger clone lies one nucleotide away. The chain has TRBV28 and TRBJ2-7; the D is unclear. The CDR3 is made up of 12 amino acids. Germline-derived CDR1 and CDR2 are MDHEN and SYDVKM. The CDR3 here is CASSPGLNERYF. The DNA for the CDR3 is TGTGCCAGCAGCCCCGGGTTGAACGAGCGGTACTTC.

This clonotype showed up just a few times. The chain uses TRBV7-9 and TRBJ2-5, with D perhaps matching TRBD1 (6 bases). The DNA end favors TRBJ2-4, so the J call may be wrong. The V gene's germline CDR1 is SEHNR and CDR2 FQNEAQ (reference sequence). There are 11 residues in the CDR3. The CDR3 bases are TGTGCCAGCAGCTTGGGGGCCATTCAGTACTTC. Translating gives CASSLGAIQYF.

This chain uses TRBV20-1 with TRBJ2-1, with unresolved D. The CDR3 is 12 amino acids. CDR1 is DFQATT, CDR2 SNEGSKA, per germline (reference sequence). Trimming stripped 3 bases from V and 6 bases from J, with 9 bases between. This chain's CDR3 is CSASEGLNEQFF. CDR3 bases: TGCAGTGCTAGCGAAGGCCTCAATGAGCAGTTCTTC.

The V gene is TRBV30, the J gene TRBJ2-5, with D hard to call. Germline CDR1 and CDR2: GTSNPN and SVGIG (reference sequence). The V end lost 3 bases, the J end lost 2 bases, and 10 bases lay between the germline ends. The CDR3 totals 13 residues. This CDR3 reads CAWSLGGQETQYF. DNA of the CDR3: TGTGCCTGGAGCCTGGGCGGACAAGAGACCCAGTACTTC.

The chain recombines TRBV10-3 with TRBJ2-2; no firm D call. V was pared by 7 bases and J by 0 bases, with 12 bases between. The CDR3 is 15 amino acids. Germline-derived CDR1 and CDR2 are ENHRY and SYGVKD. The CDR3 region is CAITPQAPNTGELFF. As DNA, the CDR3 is TGTGCCATCACCCCGCAGGCTCCGAACACCGGGGAGCTGTTTTTT.

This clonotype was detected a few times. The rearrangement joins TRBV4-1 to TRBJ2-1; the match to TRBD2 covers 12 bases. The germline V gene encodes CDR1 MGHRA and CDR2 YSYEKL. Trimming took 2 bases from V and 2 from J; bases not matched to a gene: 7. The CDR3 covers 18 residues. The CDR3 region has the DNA TGCGCCAGCAGCCAATTTTCTAGCGGGAGGGTAACCTACAATGAGCAGTTCTTC. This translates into CASSQFSSGRVTYNEQFF.

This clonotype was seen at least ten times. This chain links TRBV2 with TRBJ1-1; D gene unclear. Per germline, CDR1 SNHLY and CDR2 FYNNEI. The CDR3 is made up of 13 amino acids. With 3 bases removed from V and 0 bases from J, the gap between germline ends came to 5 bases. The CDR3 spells CASSDSMNTEAFF. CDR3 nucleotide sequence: TGTGCCAGCAGTGACAGCATGAACACTGAAGCTTTCTTT.

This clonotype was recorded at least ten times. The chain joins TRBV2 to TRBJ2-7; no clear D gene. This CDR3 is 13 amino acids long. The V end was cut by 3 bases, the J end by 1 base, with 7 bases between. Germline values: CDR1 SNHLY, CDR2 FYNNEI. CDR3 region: CASSDRRSYEQYV. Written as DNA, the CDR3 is TGTGCCAGCAGTGATCGGAGATCCTACGAGCAGTACGTC.

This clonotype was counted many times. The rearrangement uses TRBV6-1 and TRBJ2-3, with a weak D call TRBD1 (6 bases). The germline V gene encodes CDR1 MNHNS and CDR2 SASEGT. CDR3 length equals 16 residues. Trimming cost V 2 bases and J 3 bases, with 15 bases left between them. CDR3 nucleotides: TGTGCCAGCAGTGAACGAACAGGGCTAAGTACAGATACGCAGTATTTT. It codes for CASSERTGLSTDTQYF.

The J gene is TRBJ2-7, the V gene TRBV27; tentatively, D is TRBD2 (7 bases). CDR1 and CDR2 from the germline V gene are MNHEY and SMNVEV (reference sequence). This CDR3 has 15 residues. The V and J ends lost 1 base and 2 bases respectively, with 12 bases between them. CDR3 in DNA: TGTGCCAGCAGTTTATTAGGGGGGGCCACCTACGAGCAGTACTTC. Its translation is CASSLLGGATYEQYF.

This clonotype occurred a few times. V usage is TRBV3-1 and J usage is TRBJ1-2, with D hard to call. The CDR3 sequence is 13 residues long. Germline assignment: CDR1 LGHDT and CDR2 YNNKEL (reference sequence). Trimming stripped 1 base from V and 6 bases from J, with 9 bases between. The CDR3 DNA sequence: TGTGCCAGCAGCCAAGTTAGTAAGGATGGCTACACCTTC. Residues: CASSQVSKDGYTF.

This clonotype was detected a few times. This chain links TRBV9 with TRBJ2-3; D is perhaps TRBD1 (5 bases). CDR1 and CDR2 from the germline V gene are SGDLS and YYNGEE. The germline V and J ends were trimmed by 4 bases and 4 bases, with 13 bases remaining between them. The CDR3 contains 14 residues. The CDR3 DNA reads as TGTGCCAGCAGCTTTGACAGTGTCCCAGATACGCAGTATTTT. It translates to CASSFDSVPDTQYF.

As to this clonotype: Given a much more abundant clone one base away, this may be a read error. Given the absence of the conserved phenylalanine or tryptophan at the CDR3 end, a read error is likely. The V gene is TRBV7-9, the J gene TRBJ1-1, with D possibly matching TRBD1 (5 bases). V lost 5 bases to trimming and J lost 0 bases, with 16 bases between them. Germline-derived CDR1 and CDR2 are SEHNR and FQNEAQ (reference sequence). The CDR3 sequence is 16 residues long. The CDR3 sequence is CASSLIRTNMNTEAFS. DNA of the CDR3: TGTGCCAGCAGCCTAATACGGACAAACATGAACACTGAAGCTTTCTCT.

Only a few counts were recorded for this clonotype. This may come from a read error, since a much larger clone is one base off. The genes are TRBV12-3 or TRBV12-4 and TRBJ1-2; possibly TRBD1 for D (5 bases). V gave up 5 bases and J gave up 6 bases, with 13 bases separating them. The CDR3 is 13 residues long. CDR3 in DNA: TGTGCCAGCAGTCAACAGGAGGCAGATGGCTACACCTTC. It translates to CASSQQEADGYTF.

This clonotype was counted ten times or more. CDR3 amino acids: CASSLTLATEAFF. DNA of the CDR3: TGTGCCAGCAGTTTAACGCTCGCGACTGAAGCTTTCTTT. The rearrangement links TRBV12-3 or TRBV12-4 to TRBJ1-1; D is undetermined. The ends were cut back, 2 bases at V and 5 bases at J, with 9 bases in the middle. The length of the CDR3 is 13 residues.

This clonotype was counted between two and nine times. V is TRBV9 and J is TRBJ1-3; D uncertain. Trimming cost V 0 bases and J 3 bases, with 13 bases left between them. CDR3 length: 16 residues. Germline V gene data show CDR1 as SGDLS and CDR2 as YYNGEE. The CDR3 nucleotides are TGTGCCAGCAGCGTAGAGGCCGGTTCAAATGGAAACACCATATATTTT. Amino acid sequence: CASSVEAGSNGNTIYF.